This T cell receptor (beta chain) was recorded in a study of shared clonotypes between healthy human individuals. Profiling relied on immunoSEQ multiplex PCR, and the TCRdb table lists in-frame clones only, not all of them. Of approximately 240,000 clones listed, about 69% were seen once; the top ten hold 11%. This CDR3 spans 15 amino acids. The V gene end was trimmed by 5 bases and the J gene end by 8 bases; junction bases not matched to a gene: 10. Germline values: CDR1 ENHRY, CDR2 SYGVKD. The chain employs TRBV10-3 and TRBJ1-2, with 11 bases fitting TRBD1. This sequence was found in a young man in good health. Sequenced input: memory CD4+ T cells sorted from blood. Described subset: CD45RA-negative fraction. CDR3 loop: CAISSPGQGVEGYTF. As DNA, the CDR3 is TGTGCCATCAGTAGTCCGGGACAGGGGGTTGAGGGCTACACCTTC.